This is a list of T cell receptor beta chains from one sample in a study of technical replicates of blood from a handful of donors. Some clones are missing from TCRdb's copy, which holds only in-frame ones; the method was immunoSEQ multiplex PCR. The table has under 85,000 clones, about nine tenths seen once. Sequences were obtained from T cells isolated from PBMCs. These receptors were collected from a human donor in good health. Some clones in this sample may be carry-over from other donors' samples. The conserved cysteine and the conserved F or W are not part of the CDR3 here.

TRBJ2-7	TRBV5-5	ASSLAARPSYEQY
TRBJ2-2	TRBV5-1	ASSKREATGELF
TRBJ2-3	TRBV10-1	ASSESGRTDTQY
TRBJ1-1	TRBV27	ASSLAGGNTEAF
TRBJ1-2	TRBV7-9	ASSRPGEGYT
TRBJ1-1	TRBV4-3	ASSLFRTDNTEAF
TRBJ1-5	TRBV10-1	ASSAGGNQPQH
TRBJ2-1	TRBV30	AWSKGGSGGNEQF
TRBJ2-7	TRBV6-1	ASSSGVHEQY
TRBJ2-7	TRBV6-5	ASSYAALSYEQY
TRBJ2-1	TRBV19	ASSLGLAGGPNEQF
TRBJ2-2	TRBV11-3	ASSPGAFTTGELF
TRBJ2-7	TRBV4-2	ASSPDPSGRAYEQY
TRBJ2-1	TRBV2	ASSGHTGGAYNEQF
TRBJ1-1	TRBV4-1	ASSQDSTRVRGTEAF
TRBJ2-5	TRBV18	ASSPGQTQETQY
TRBJ2-1	TRBV27	ASSIQGNEQF
TRBJ2-2	TRBV6-5	ASSFQGVGTGELF
TRBJ2-2	TRBV27	ASSLFSVNGELF
TRBJ2-7	TRBV11-2	ASSLEHGGLYEQY
TRBJ2-7	TRBV11-2	ASSVGPGQMGWEQY
TRBJ1-1	TRBV4-1	ASSQGLIRGTGEAF
TRBJ2-2	TRBV29-1	SVVEGGPNTGELF
TRBJ2-7	TRBV7-2	ASGSGEQY
TRBJ1-4	TRBV4-3	ASSQVSWRRSNEKLF
TRBJ2-3	TRBV4-1	ASSQEPAGLTDTQY
TRBJ2-7	TRBV7-3	ASSQGAGEQY
TRBJ1-1	TRBV5-5	ASSLGQGLNTEAF
TRBJ1-2	TRBV29-1	SVEDRVDGYT
TRBJ2-7	TRBV30	AWSVVPRAEQY
TRBJ2-1	TRBV6-6	ASSRGWTANNEQF
TRBJ2-7	TRBV5-4	ASSRQTSGYEQY
TRBJ1-5	TRBV5-5	ASSLGQGLQPQH
TRBJ1-2	TRBV6-5	ASTAGIYYGYT
TRBJ2-3	TRBV29-1	SVELGAGSDTQY
TRBJ2-7	TRBV30	AWILYRQGNSEQY
TRBJ2-5	TRBV4-1	ASSQRLLQETQY
TRBJ1-2	TRBV10-3	AVHRAYYGYT
TRBJ2-5	TRBV6-6	ASKETSGKQETQY
TRBJ2-2	TRBV29-1	SVDKNGELF
TRBJ2-7	TRBV2	VSSEAGIGTGTYEQY
TRBJ2-1	TRBV23-1	ASSRSGRNEQF
TRBJ2-5	TRBV13	ASSLGLAGKGTQY
TRBJ2-3	TRBV29-1	SQGGVAGTDTQY
TRBJ1-1	TRBV5-4	ASSPGGNTEAF
TRBJ2-1	TRBV5-1	ASSSDSETYNEQF
TRBJ2-3	TRBV7-6	ASSEGQGLTSGKGDTQY
TRBJ2-7	TRBV2	ASSTGRASYEQY
TRBJ1-3	TRBV19	ASGDRGRLGSGNTIY
TRBJ2-5	TRBV30	AWSADRVLKTQY
TRBJ2-7	TRBV21-1	ASSKVGAAMAGVPYEQY
TRBJ1-5	TRBV5-8	ASSFPDRELGQPQH